A single sample gave rise to the 13 T cell receptor beta chains below, sequenced in a study of blood T cell repertoires in COVID-19. The method was immunoSEQ multiplex PCR; TCRdb's version includes in-frame clones alone and lacks a portion of them. This table has about 160,000 clones, 80% appearing once. Sequenced: PBMCs or T cells enriched from blood (not recorded which). The receptors derive from a man aged 35 to 55 who had recovered from COVID-19.

The chain is built from TRBV29-1 and TRBJ2-1; TRBD2 matches at 14 bases. Germline assignment: CDR1 SQVTM and CDR2 ANQGSEA. V was clipped by 8 bases and J by 7 bases; unmatched bases: 4. The CDR3 has 13 amino acids. The CDR3 loop is CSNGLAGGNEQFF. CDR3 sequence (DNA): TGCAGCAACGGACTAGCGGGGGGTAATGAGCAGTTCTTC.

This clone was detected only once. V gene TRBV4-1 combines with J gene TRBJ1-2; TRBD1 matches at 10 bases. Germline trimming cut 1 base from V and 8 bases from J; bases unmatched to any gene: 10. Looked up from germline, CDR1 is MGHRA and CDR2 is YSYEKL. This CDR3 is built from 16 residues. The chain's CDR3 is CASSQAFQGTGVGYTF. CDR3 nucleotides: TGCGCCAGCAGCCAAGCCTTCCAGGGGACAGGGGTAGGCTACACCTTC.

J is TRBJ1-1 and V is TRBV19, with 10 bases lining up with TRBD1. V shed 0 bases, J shed 4 bases, and the junction held 11 bases outside the gene matches. The CDR3 has 18 amino acids. Germline values: CDR1 LNHDA, CDR2 SQIVND (reference sequence). The CDR3: CASSIDSRQGARGTEAFF. The DNA for the CDR3 is TGTGCCAGTAGTATAGATAGTCGACAGGGGGCAAGGGGCACTGAAGCTTTCTTT.

This chain joins TRBV10-3 and TRBJ2-2; maybe TRBD1 (6 bases). V was clipped by 2 bases and J by 6 bases, with 10 bases between them. The CDR3 contains 14 residues. The germline V gene encodes CDR1 ENHRY and CDR2 SYGVKD. This chain's CDR3 is CAISETGPPGELFF. The CDR3 coding sequence is TGTGCCATCAGTGAGACAGGGCCCCCCGGGGAGCTGTTTTTT.

This rearrangement joins TRBV28 to TRBJ1-4; 10 bases map to TRBD1. Trimming at V came to 7 bases and at J to 7 bases, leaving 15 bases not matched to a gene. CDR3 length: 17 amino acids. From germline, CDR1 is MDHEN and CDR2 SYDVKM. CDR3 amino acids: CASNPSPPGTGAEKLFF. DNA for the CDR3: TGTGCCAGCAACCCCAGCCCCCCCGGGACAGGGGCTGAAAAACTGTTTTTT.

This rearrangement joins TRBV15 to TRBJ1-5; unclear D gene. Between the trimmed V and J ends, which lost 2 bases and 4 bases, there was a span of 15 bases. CDR1 and CDR2 (germline): LNHNV, YYDKDF (reference sequence). This CDR3 region has 16 residues. CDR3 residues: CATSRPNPTGNQPQHF. CDR3 bases: TGTGCCACCAGCAGACCCAACCCGACCGGGAATCAGCCCCAGCATTTT.

The chain links TRBV2 to TRBJ2-3; 11 bases agree with TRBD2. Germline CDR1 and CDR2: SNHLY and FYNNEI. The CDR3 length is 15 residues. V shed 3 bases, J shed 4 bases, and the junction held 3 bases outside the gene matches. The CDR3 protein is CASSDLAGGPDTQYF. The CDR3 DNA follows: TGTGCCAGCAGTGACTTAGCGGGGGGGCCAGATACGCAGTATTTT.

The chain carries TRBV3-1 (or the pseudogene TRBV3-2) and TRBJ2-3; TRBD2 agrees at 8 bases. Trimming at V came to 8 bases and at J to 4 bases, leaving 11 bases not matched to a gene. The germline gives CDR1 LGHDT, CDR2 YNNKEL (reference sequence). The CDR3 runs 15 residues. DNA for the CDR3: TGTGCCAGCCGCAGCTATGCGGGGGGCCCAGATACGCAGTATTTT. Residues: CASRSYAGGPDTQYF.

The chain has TRBV7-3 and TRBJ2-5, with 11 bases that match TRBD2. CDR1 and CDR2 from the germline V gene are SGHTA and FQGTGA. This CDR3 region has 14 residues. After removal of 5 bases from V and 4 bases from J, the junction contained 3 bases not matched to a gene. This chain's CDR3 is CASSPSGGPETQYF. For the CDR3, the DNA is TGTGCCAGCAGCCCTAGCGGGGGGCCAGAGACCCAGTACTTC.

CDR3 region: CASSLVSGGELFF. CDR3 DNA: TGTGCCAGCAGCTTAGTATCCGGCGGGGAGCTGTTTTTT. This chain links TRBV11-2 with TRBJ2-2, with D hard to call. Trimming removed 1 base from V and 7 bases from J, with 7 bases in between. The CDR3 contains 13 residues. CDR1 is SGHAT and CDR2 is FQNNGV in the germline V gene.

The V gene is TRBV7-9, the J gene TRBJ2-7; TRBD2 matches at 9 bases. Losses at the gene ends were 4 bases for V and 2 bases for J; bases not matched to a gene: 6. This CDR3 has 15 residues. Per germline, CDR1 SEHNR and CDR2 FQNEAQ (reference sequence). CDR3: CASSSALAGPYEQYF. CDR3 coding DNA: TGTGCCAGCAGCTCAGCACTAGCGGGTCCCTACGAGCAGTACTTC.

The chain joins TRBV7-6 to TRBJ2-1; TRBD2 aligns across 8 bases. CDR3 length: 15 residues. V shed 5 bases and J 1 base; nucleotides not matched to a gene: 4. Germline loops: CDR1 SGHVS, CDR2 FNYEAQ. CDR3 bases: TGTGCCAGCAGCCAGGCGGGGGGATCCTACAATGAGCAGTTCTTC. Its protein is CASSQAGGSYNEQFF.

The chain recombines TRBV6-1 with TRBJ2-3, with 14 bases lining up with TRBD2. V dropped 4 bases and J dropped 4; count of bases not matched to a gene: 4. This CDR3 contains 16 residues. Germline lookup yields CDR1 MNHNS and CDR2 SASEGT. CDR3 nucleotide sequence: TGTGCCAGCAGTGTGGGACTAGCGGGGGTCGCAGATACGCAGTATTTT. Residues: CASSVGLAGVADTQYF.